These 27 T cell receptor beta chains originate from one sample sequenced in a study of blood T cells in healthy people across ages. A sample-barcoded 5' primer and a J-beta primer mix were used in a second PCR of roughly 7 to 11 cycles. TCRdb ran MiXCR on the 5' RACE reads and lists one entry per CDR3 protein. Of around 280,000 distinct CDR3 sequences in the sample, 27% were seen once. The specimen was blood. These receptors were taken from a woman between 65 and 79 years old in good health.

This clonotype was observed a handful of times. The V and J genes are TRBV14 and TRBJ1-1, with TRBD1 matching 7 bases. Trimming took 8 bases from V and 0 from J; bases not matched to a gene: 3. The CDR3 sequence is 13 residues long. Germline loops: CDR1 SGHDN, CDR2 FVKESK. The CDR3 coding sequence is TGTGCCAGCCAGGGGGGACTGAACACTGAAGCTTTCTTT. Protein sequence: CASQGGLNTEAFF.

The chain combines TRBV20-1 with TRBJ1-2; 10 bases are shared with TRBD1. From germline, CDR1 is DFQATT and CDR2 SNEGSKA (reference sequence). V trimming: 6 bases; J trimming: 4 bases; junction bases outside the gene matches: 11. This CDR3 is 15 amino acids long. The chain's CDR3 is CSAAARDRGFYGYTF. As DNA, the CDR3 is TGCAGTGCAGCCGCCCGGGACAGGGGATTCTATGGCTACACCTTC.

This clonotype was recorded only once. The chain has TRBV20-1 and TRBJ2-6; 9 bases match TRBD1. V lost 0 bases to trimming and J lost 2 bases; unmatched junction nucleotides: 11. This CDR3 region has 19 residues. Germline CDR1 and CDR2: DFQATT and SNEGSKA (reference sequence). CDR3 DNA sequence: TGCAGTGCTAGAGACCGGGACAGGGAGCCCGCAACTGGGGCCAACGTCCTGACTTTC. Amino acids: CSARDRDREPATGANVLTF.

This clonotype has just a few counts. The rearrangement links TRBV5-4 to TRBJ2-1, with D perhaps TRBD1 (5 bases). There are 15 residues in the CDR3. The V and J ends lost 5 bases and 2 bases respectively, with 14 bases between them. Germline V gives CDR1 SGHNT, CDR2 YYREEE (reference sequence). DNA of the CDR3: TGTGCCAGCAGTGGGGCCAGGGATCCCTACAATGAGCAGTTCTTC. Its protein product is CASSGARDPYNEQFF.

This chain's CDR3 is CASNRGEETQYF. In DNA, the CDR3 is TGTGCCAGCAACAGGGGCGAGGAGACCCAGTACTTC. The chain has TRBV7-2 and TRBJ2-5; TRBD1 agrees at 7 bases. V shed 7 bases, J shed 5 bases, and the junction held 4 bases outside the gene matches. The CDR3 is made up of 12 amino acids. Germline V gene sequence: CDR1 SGHTA, CDR2 FQGNSA.

This clonotype was counted a few times. The V call is TRBV5-1, the J call TRBJ2-1; 8 nucleotides line up with TRBD1. CDR1 and CDR2 from the germline V gene are SGHRS and YFSETQ. This CDR3 is 15 amino acids long. The trim removed 4 bases at V and 0 bases at J, leaving 3 bases unmatched. Written as DNA, the CDR3 is TGCGCCAGCAGCCCAGGGGGCCTCTCCTACAATGAGCAGTTCTTC. Translated, it gives CASSPGGLSYNEQFF. The whole variable domain, remainder taken from reference TRBV5-1 and TRBJ2-1, is KAGVTQTPRYLIKTRGQQVTLSCSPISGHRSVSWYQQTPGQGLQFLFEYFSETQRNKGNFPGRFSGRQFSNSRSEMNVSTLELGDSALYLCASSPGGLSYNEQFFGPGTRLTVL.

This clonotype showed up just a few times. A much larger clone differs from this one at a single base, so this may be a read error. The chain couples TRBV29-1 to TRBJ2-2; TRBD2 is a possible D gene (6 bases). CDR1 is SQVTM and CDR2 is ANQGSEA in the germline V gene. This CDR3 comprises 14 residues. The CDR3 protein is CSVEDFGGTGEPFF. The CDR3 nucleotides read TGCAGCGTTGAAGATTTTGGAGGGACCGGGGAGCCGTTTTTT.

The chain is built from TRBV6-4 and TRBJ2-5, with 10 bases identical to TRBD2. The J call may not be correct, given that the DNA end is closer to TRBJ2-1. The germline CDR1 and CDR2 sequences are MRHNA and SNTAGT. The CDR3 has 14 residues. CDR3 protein: CASSSLAGEHEQFF. The CDR3 bases are TGTGCCAGCAGTTCTCTAGCGGGAGAGCATGAGCAGTTCTTC.

Ten or more counts support this clonotype. The chain employs TRBV7-9 and TRBJ1-4, with D tentatively TRBD1 (5 bases). With 4 bases removed from V and 7 bases from J, the gap between germline ends came to 7 bases. Germline lookup yields CDR1 SEHNR and CDR2 FQNEAQ (reference sequence). This CDR3 has 12 residues. The CDR3 DNA reads TGTGCCAGCAGCTGGGACGTTGAAAAACTGTTTTTT. It specifies CASSWDVEKLFF.

With regard to this clonotype: The junction departs from germline at one end; a sequencing error may be responsible. The chain employs TRBV7-2 and TRBJ2-3, with D possibly matching TRBD1 (6 bases). CDR1 and CDR2 from the germline V gene are SGHTA and FQGNSA. The CDR3 covers 12 residues. CDR3 sequence (DNA): TGTGCCAGCAGGGGGGACACAGATATGCAGTATTTT. It encodes CASRGDTDMQYF.

The V gene is TRBV20-1, the J gene TRBJ2-3; D is ambiguous. V was shortened by 6 bases and J by 5 bases, with 9 bases between the two germline ends. Germline lookup yields CDR1 DFQATT and CDR2 SNEGSKA (reference sequence). CDR3 length: 11 amino acids. In nucleotides, the CDR3 is TGCAGTGCCGTCCCGGGAGATACGCAGTATTTT. It specifies CSAVPGDTQYF.

In its sample, this clonotype was seen a few times. CDR3 DNA sequence: TGCGCCAGCAGCTTGGAAGGGGTGCCTGGGGCCAACGTCCTGACTTTC. It encodes CASSLEGVPGANVLTF. The chain recombines TRBV5-1 with TRBJ2-6; perhaps TRBD1 as D (5 bases). Per the germline V gene, CDR1 is SGHRS and CDR2 is YFSETQ. The V end lost 0 bases, the J end lost 2 bases, and 9 bases lay between the germline ends. The CDR3 contains 16 residues.

The rearrangement links TRBV2 to TRBJ2-3; TRBD2 might be the D (5 bases). From germline, CDR1 is SNHLY and CDR2 FYNNEI. The CDR3 is 13 residues long. V was trimmed by 2 bases and J by 9 bases, leaving 12 bases between them. CDR3 sequence (DNA): TGTGCCAGCAGTGAATCCACGACGGGGACGCAGTATTTT. Its protein is CASSESTTGTQYF.

This clonotype has a handful of counts. The junction departs from the called germline gene at one end, perhaps through a read error. The J gene is TRBJ2-5, the V gene TRBV7-2, with D tentatively TRBD1 (5 bases). The CDR3 extends over 13 amino acids. Germline CDR1 reads SGHTA; CDR2 reads FQGNSA. For the CDR3, the DNA is TGTGCCAGCAGAATTGACAGCCAAGGGACCCAGTACTTC. Translation gives CASRIDSQGTQYF.

V usage is TRBV29-1 and J usage is TRBJ2-7; D might be TRBD1 (5 bases). CDR3 size: 15 residues. Germline CDR1 is SQVTM and CDR2 is ANQGSEA. The ends were cut back, 4 bases at V and 0 bases at J, with 16 bases in the middle. The CDR3 protein is CSVGTWTHSSYEQYF. DNA of the CDR3: TGCAGCGTTGGGACCTGGACACACAGCTCCTACGAGCAGTACTTC.

A word on this clonotype: An end of the junction differs from the germline gene, which may be a read error. V is TRBV20-1 and J is TRBJ2-5; D perhaps matches TRBD2 (6 bases). Germline CDR1 and CDR2: DFQATT and SNEGSKA (reference sequence). The CDR3 length is 14 residues. DNA of the CDR3: TGCAGTGCGAGAGGAGGGTTGCTCCAAGAGACCCAGTACTTC. Its translation: CSARGGLLQETQYF.

The rearrangement uses TRBV9 and TRBJ2-1, with D perhaps matching TRBD2 (7 bases). Germline V lookup: CDR1 SGDLS, CDR2 YYNGEE. The V end lost 0 bases, the J end lost 7 bases, and 14 bases lay between the germline ends. The length of the CDR3 is 15 residues. This CDR3 is CASSVGGGASNEQFF. The DNA for the CDR3 is TGTGCCAGCAGCGTAGGTGGGGGGGCGAGTAATGAGCAGTTCTTC.

The chain links TRBV3-1 to TRBJ1-1; the D gene is possibly TRBD1 (5 bases). Trimming pared 4 bases from V and 11 bases from J, leaving 23 bases between. The CDR3 extends over 15 amino acids. Per germline, CDR1 LGHDT and CDR2 YNNKEL (reference sequence). DNA for the CDR3: TGTGCCAGCAGCCCCAAGATTAGTGTGAAGACAGCGGCTTTCTTT. Translated: CASSPKISVKTAAFF.

The chain recombines TRBV20-1 with TRBJ2-5; 7 bases fit TRBD2. Germline loops: CDR1 DFQATT, CDR2 SNEGSKA (reference sequence). V shed 6 bases, J shed 4 bases, and the junction held 14 bases outside the gene matches. The CDR3 spans 15 residues. The CDR3 reads CSARGDREVTETQYF. CDR3 in DNA: TGCAGTGCACGAGGGGATCGGGAGGTTACAGAGACCCAGTACTTC.

The CDR3 DNA follows: TGTGCCAGCAGCCCCTCCTTCCGGCTAGCGGCGGGGGAGACCCAGTACTTC. Its translation is CASSPSFRLAAGETQYF. The V and J genes are TRBV7-2 and TRBJ2-5; 7 bases match TRBD2. Germline V gene sequence: CDR1 SGHTA, CDR2 FQGNSA. The trim removed 5 bases at V and 5 bases at J, leaving 17 bases unmatched. CDR3 length: 17 residues.

V and J are TRBV29-1 and TRBJ2-3; D gene unclear. This CDR3 spans 11 amino acids. Trimming removed 4 bases at V and 6 bases at J, with 8 bases between. Germline loops: CDR1 SQVTM, CDR2 ANQGSEA. CDR3 nucleotides: TGCAGCGTTGTGGGAAGGGATACGCAGTATTTT. As protein: CSVVGRDTQYF.

This clonotype came up a few times. V usage is TRBV18 and J usage is TRBJ2-5; TRBD2 is a possible D gene (6 bases). Deletions cut 6 bases from V and 3 bases from J, with 20 bases between. CDR1 is KGHSH and CDR2 is LQKENI in the germline V gene. The CDR3 spans 16 residues. The CDR3 region is CASSPEQARGKETQYF. The CDR3 nucleotides read TGTGCCAGCTCGCCAGAGCAGGCCCGGGGGAAAGAGACCCAGTACTTC.

This clonotype appeared a few times. The chain carries TRBV13 and TRBJ2-5; D possibly corresponds to TRBD1 (6 bases). The CDR3 is made up of 15 amino acids. Germline loops: CDR1 PRHDT, CDR2 FYEKMQ (reference sequence). V was cut by 3 bases and J by 5 bases, with 16 bases left in between. CDR3 sequence (DNA): TGTGCCAGCAGCTTCGGGACAACTTTATTGGAGACCCAGTACTTC. Residues: CASSFGTTLLETQYF.

This clonotype was seen only a few times. V gene TRBV19 combines with J gene TRBJ2-4; 8 bases agree with TRBD1. Trimming removed 4 bases from V and 0 bases from J; junction bases left unmatched: 8. This CDR3 is 17 amino acids long. Per the germline V gene, CDR1 is LNHDA and CDR2 is SQIVND (reference sequence). CDR3 sequence reads: CASSTFGQGIAKNIQYF. CDR3 bases: TGTGCCAGTAGTACCTTCGGACAGGGAATAGCCAAAAACATTCAGTACTTC. The entire variable domain, with the rest obtained from reference TRBV19 and TRBJ2-4, is as follows: DGGITQSPKYLFRKEGQNVTLSCEQNLNHDAMYWYRQDPGQGLRLIYYSQIVNDFQKGDIAEGYSVSREKKESFPLTVTSAQKNPTAFYLCASSTFGQGIAKNIQYFGAGTRLSVL.

This clonotype was seen more than once but under ten times. This chain connects TRBV20-1 to TRBJ2-7; D may be TRBD1 (5 bases). The CDR3 spans 14 residues. Germline CDR1 and CDR2: DFQATT and SNEGSKA (reference sequence). Trimming shortened V by 2 bases and J by 2 bases, and 13 bases separated the two germline ends. CDR3 in amino acids: CSARSPDRTYEQYF. The CDR3 region has the DNA TGCAGTGCTAGAAGCCCAGACAGAACCTACGAGCAGTACTTC.

This clonotype has a handful of counts. The chain carries TRBV28 and TRBJ2-5, with 10 positions matching TRBD1. Gene TRBJ2-7 matches the end of the DNA better, so the J call may be wrong. There are 15 residues in the CDR3. Germline values: CDR1 MDHEN, CDR2 SYDVKM. In DNA form, the CDR3 reads TGTGCCACCACCTTTAGGGACAGGGGCCTCTCCGAGCAGTACTTC. Amino acid sequence: CATTFRDRGLSEQYF.

This clonotype has just a few counts. The genes are TRBV7-2 and TRBJ2-3; no clear D gene. The CDR3 runs to 17 residues. CDR1 and CDR2 from the germline V gene are SGHTA and FQGNSA. V was pared by 1 base and J by 0 bases, with 14 bases between. CDR3 nucleotides: TGTGCCAGCAGCTTAGTCGGTCCCCAGAGCAGCACAGATACGCAGTATTTT. This gives the protein CASSLVGPQSSTDTQYF.